These T cell receptor beta chains were read from a single sample in a study of T cell changes during pregnancy in multiple sclerosis. Using immunoSEQ multiplex PCR, the repertoire was profiled, and TCRdb retains in-frame clones only, with some absent. The repertoire has 90,000 or so clones, approximately 90% of them found once; the top ten carry 1.5% to 2%. This sample comprised peripheral blood, obtained in the first trimester of pregnancy. The receptors were gathered from a female donor in good health, enrolled as a control in a pregnancy study. Both conserved end residues are part of each CDR3.

CDR3 protein | V gene
CASSQDTYENSGNTIYF | TRBV4-3
CASRLDRGRGTEAFF | TRBV27
CASLRGNSPLHF | TRBV2
CASSYSIQPYEQYF | TRBV6-6
CSARREETQYF | TRBV20-1
CASSSPSTGTNYGYTF | TRBV27
CASVPGGLGTGELFF | TRBV7-3
CASSPRSQTQETQYF | TRBV7-8
CASSWDTNTEAFF | TRBV27
CASRHGTIENTIYF | TRBV19
CASSSDRSDEQFF | TRBV7-3
CASRPSGGNTEAFF | TRBV6-5
CASSPPQGIWNSPLHF | TRBV7-9
CASSFGTRAYNEQFF | TRBV7-2
CASSVDRLQETQYF | TRBV5-1
CASSPTGTANEKLFF | TRBV5-4
CAWSKRGGRSYNEQFF | TRBV30
CASSSDIAKNIQYF | TRBV5-1
CASNPRDLRDQPQHF | TRBV6-1
CASSLAVGTRNEKLFF | TRBV5-1
CASSLNPGDRQETQYF | TRBV7-8
CASSQDRASRVTDTQYF | TRBV4-3
CAWRPRGVSTDTQYF | TRBV30
CASGGNTEAFF | TRBV10-3
CASSYLQGQYEAFF | TRBV6-5
CASSATGIGVTEAFF | TRBV5-4
CASSPLDNYEQYF | TRBV18
CASSFNRNTEAFF | TRBV7-3
CASSPLSLAGGRDTDTQYF | TRBV13
CASSLLTDGKLFF | TRBV27
CASSSTNYGYTF | TRBV7-9
CASSPTLAGGQETQYF | TRBV4-3
CASSLAHRGGTEAFF | TRBV5-5
CASSLGAGGTDTQYF | TRBV27
CASSPRGGNTGELFF | TRBV5-5
CAISRDTEAFF | TRBV10-3
CASSLAGTGPAGELFF | TRBV7-6
CASSESVAGVGEQYF | TRBV2
CASRRTGTVDTEAFF | TRBV7-3
CASSVGRLEGSYTF | TRBV9
CASSYGQGRKETQYF | TRBV27
CASSLTGDQPQHF | TRBV14
CASSAKRGLSTDTQYF | TRBV6-1
CASSYRGGEAFF | TRBV6-5
CASSLGLAGGGPTDTQYF | TRBV11-2
CASSLGQGVPYEQYF | TRBV7-7
CASSASGSGELFF | TRBV5-1
CASSFRLGYTF | TRBV5-6
CSVGGQGTLHF | TRBV29-1
CASSQDWRSGNTIYF | TRBV4-3
CASSEGPGALKAFF | TRBV2
CASGTGVSGNTIYF | TRBV28
CASSLERIQPQHF | TRBV7-2
CASSPGFPRNYGYTF | TRBV27
CASRPASSYEQYF | TRBV27